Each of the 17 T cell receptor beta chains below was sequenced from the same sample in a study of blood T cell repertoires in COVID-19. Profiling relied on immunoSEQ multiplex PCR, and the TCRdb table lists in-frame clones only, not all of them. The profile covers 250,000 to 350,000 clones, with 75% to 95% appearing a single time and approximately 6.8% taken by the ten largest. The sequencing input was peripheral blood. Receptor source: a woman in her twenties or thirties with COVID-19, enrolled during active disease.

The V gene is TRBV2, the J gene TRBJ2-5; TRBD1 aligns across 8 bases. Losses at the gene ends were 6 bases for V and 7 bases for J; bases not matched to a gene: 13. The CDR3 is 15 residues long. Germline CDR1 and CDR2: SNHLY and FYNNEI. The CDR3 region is CASRMESGGAGTQYF. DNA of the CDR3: TGTGCCAGCAGAATGGAATCAGGGGGCGCGGGGACCCAGTACTTC.

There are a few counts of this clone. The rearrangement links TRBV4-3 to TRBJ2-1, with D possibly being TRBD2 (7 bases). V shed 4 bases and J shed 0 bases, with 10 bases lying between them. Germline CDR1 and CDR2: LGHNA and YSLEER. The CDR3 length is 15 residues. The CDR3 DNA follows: TGCGCCAGCAGCCGGGGGGGCAGCTCCTACAATGAGCAGTTCTTC. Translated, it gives CASSRGGSSYNEQFF.

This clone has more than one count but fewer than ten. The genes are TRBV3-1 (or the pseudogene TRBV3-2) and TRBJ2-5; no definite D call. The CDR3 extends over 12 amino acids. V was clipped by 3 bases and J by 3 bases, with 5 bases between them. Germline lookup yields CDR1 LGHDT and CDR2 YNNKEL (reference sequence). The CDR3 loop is CASSHAEETQYF. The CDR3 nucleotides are TGTGCCAGCAGCCATGCGGAAGAGACCCAGTACTTC.

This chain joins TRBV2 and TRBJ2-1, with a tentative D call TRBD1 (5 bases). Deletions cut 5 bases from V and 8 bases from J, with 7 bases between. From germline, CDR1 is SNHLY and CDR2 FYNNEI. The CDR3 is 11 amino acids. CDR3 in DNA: TGTGCCAGCAGTAGGGGTGATGAGCAGTTCTTC. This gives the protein CASSRGDEQFF.

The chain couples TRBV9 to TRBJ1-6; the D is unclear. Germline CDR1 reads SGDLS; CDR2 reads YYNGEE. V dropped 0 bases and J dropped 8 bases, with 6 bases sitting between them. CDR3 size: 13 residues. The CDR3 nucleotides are TGTGCCAGCAGCGTAGAGCTGGATTCACCCCTCCACTTT. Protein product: CASSVELDSPLHF. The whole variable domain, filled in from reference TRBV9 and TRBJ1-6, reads DSGVTQTPKHLITATGQRVTLRCSPRSGDLSVYWYQQSLDQGLQFLIQYYNGEERAKGNILERFSAQQFPDLHSELNLSSLELGDSALYFCASSVELDSPLHFGNGTRLTVT.

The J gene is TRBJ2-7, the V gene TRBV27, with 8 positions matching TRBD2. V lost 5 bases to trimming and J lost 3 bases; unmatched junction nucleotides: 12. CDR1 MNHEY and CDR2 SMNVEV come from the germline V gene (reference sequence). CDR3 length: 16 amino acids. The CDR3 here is CASSVTRAGRDYEQYF. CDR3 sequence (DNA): TGTGCCAGCAGTGTAACCCGGGCCGGGAGGGACTACGAGCAGTACTTC.

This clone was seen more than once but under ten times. The chain's CDR3 is CASSQGGRISRGGTEAFF. Here the CDR3 DNA reads TGCGCCAGCAGCCAAGGTGGGAGGATATCCCGAGGCGGCACTGAAGCTTTCTTT. The genes are TRBV4-1 and TRBJ1-1; D is uncertain. V gave up 1 base and J gave up 4 bases, with 22 bases separating them. Germline V CDR1 and CDR2: MGHRA, YSYEKL. This CDR3 is 18 amino acids long.

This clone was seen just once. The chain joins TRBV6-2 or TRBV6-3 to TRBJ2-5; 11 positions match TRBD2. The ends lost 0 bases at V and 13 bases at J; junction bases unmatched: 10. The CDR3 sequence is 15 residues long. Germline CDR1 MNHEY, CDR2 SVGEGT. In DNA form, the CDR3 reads TGTGCCAGCAGTTACTCGCTAATAGCGGGAGGGCCACTGTACTTC. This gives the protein CASSYSLIAGGPLYF.

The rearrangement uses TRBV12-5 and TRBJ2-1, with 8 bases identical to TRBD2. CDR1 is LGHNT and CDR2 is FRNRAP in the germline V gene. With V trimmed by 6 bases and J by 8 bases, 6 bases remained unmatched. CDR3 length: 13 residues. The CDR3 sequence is CASGPGTRDEQFF. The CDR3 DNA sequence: TGTGCTAGTGGGCCCGGGACTAGGGATGAGCAGTTCTTC.

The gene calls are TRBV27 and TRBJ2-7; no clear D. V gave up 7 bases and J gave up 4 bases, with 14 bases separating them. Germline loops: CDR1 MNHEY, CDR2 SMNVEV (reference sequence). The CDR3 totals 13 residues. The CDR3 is CASTLRQEYEQYF. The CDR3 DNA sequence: TGTGCCAGCACCCTACGACAAGAATACGAGCAGTACTTC.

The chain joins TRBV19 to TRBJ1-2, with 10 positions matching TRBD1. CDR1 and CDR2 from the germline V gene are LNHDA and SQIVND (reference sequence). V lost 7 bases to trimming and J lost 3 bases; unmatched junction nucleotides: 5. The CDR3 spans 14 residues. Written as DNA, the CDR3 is TGTGCCAGTACCGCCGGGACAGGGGACTATGGCTACACCTTC. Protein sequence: CASTAGTGDYGYTF.

CDR3 region: CASSLDVPGVGYTQYF. DNA of the CDR3: TGTGCCAGCAGCTTAGATGTCCCGGGGGTTGGATATACGCAGTATTTT. V usage is TRBV7-6 and J usage is TRBJ2-3; perhaps TRBD2 as D (6 bases). Germline V CDR1 and CDR2: SGHVS, FNYEAQ. This CDR3 region has 16 residues. V shed 1 base and J shed 7 bases, with 18 bases lying between them.

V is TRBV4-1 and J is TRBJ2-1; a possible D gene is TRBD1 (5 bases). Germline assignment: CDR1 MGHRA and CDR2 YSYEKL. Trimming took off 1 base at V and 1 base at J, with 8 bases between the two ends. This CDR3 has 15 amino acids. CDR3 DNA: TGCGCCAGCAGCCAAGGGGGCAATTCCTACAATGAGCAGTTCTTC. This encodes CASSQGGNSYNEQFF.

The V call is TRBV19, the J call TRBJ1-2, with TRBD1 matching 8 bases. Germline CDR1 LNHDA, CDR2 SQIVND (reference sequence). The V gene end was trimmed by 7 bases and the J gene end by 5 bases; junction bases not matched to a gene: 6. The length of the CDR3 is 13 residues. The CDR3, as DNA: TGTGCCAGTAAGGACAGGGCTGAGTATGGCTACACCTTC. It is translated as CASKDRAEYGYTF. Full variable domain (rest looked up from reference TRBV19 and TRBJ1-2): DGGITQSPKYLFRKEGQNVTLSCEQNLNHDAMYWYRQDPGQGLRLIYYSQIVNDFQKGDIAEGYSVSREKKESFPLTVTSAQKNPTAFYLCASKDRAEYGYTFGSGTRLTVV.

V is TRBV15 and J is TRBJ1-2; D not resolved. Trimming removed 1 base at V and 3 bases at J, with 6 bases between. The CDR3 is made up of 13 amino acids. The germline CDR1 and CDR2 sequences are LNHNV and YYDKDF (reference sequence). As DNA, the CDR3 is TGTGCCACCAGCAGAGCTCTTTACTATGGCTACACCTTC. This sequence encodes CATSRALYYGYTF.

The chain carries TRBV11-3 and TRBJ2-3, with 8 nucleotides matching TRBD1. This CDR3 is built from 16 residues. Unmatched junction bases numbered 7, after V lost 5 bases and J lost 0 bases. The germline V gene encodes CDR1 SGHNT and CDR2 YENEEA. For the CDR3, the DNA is TGTGCCAGCAGCCTACCACAGGGGGATAGCACAGATACGCAGTATTTT. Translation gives CASSLPQGDSTDTQYF.

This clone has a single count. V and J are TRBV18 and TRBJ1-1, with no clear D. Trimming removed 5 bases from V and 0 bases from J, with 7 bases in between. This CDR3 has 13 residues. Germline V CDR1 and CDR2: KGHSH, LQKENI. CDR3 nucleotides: TGTGCCAGCTCAGAGGGAATGAACACTGAAGCTTTCTTT. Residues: CASSEGMNTEAFF.